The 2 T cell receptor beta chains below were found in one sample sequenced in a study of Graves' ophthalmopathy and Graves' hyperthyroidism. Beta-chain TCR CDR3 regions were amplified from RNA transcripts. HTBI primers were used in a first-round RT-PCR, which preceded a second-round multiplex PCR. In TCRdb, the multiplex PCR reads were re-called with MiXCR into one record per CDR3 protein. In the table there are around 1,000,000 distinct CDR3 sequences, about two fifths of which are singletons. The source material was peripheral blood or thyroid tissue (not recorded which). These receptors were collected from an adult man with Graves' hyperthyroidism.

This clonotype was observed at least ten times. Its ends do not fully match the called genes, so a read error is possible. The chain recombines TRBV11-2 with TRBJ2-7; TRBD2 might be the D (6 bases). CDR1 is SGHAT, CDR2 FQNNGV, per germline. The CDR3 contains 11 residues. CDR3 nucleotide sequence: TGTGCCAGCAGCCTGGAGGGGCAGCCGCACTTC. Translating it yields CASSLEGQPHF.

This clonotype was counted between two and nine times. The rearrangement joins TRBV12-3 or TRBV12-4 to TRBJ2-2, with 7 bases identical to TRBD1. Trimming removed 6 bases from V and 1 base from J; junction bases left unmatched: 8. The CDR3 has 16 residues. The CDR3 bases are TGTGCCAGCAGACGACCGGGACAGAAGAACACCGGGGAGCTGTTTTTT. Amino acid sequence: CASRRPGQKNTGELFF.